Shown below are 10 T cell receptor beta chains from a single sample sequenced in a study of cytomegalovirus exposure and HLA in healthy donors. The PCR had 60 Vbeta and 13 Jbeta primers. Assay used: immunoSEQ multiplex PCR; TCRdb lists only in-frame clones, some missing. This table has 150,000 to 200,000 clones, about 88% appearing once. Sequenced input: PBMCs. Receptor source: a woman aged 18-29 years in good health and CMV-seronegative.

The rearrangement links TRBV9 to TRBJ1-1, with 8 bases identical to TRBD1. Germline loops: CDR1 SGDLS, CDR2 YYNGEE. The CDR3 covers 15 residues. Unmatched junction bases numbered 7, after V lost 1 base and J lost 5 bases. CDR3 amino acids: CASSVTRGLLTEAFF. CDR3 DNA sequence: TGTGCCAGCAGCGTAACCAGGGGGCTTTTGACTGAAGCTTTCTTT.

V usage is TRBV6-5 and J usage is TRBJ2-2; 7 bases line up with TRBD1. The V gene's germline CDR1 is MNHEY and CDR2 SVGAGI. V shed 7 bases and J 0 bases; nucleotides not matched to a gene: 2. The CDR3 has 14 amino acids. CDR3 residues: CASKGGANTGELFF. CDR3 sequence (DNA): TGTGCCAGCAAAGGGGGCGCGAACACCGGGGAGCTGTTTTTT.

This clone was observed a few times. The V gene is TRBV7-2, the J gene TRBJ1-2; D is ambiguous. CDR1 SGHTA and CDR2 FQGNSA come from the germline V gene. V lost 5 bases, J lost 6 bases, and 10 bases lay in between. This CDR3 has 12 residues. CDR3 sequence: CASSRAEHGYTF. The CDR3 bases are TGTGCCAGCAGCCGCGCCGAACATGGCTACACCTTC. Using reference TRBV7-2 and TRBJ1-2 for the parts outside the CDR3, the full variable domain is GAGVSQSPSNKVTEKGKDVELRCDPISGHTALYWYRQSLGQGLEFLIYFQGNSAPDKSGLPSDRFSAERTGGSVSTLTIQRTQQEDSAVYLCASSRAEHGYTFGSGTRLTVV.

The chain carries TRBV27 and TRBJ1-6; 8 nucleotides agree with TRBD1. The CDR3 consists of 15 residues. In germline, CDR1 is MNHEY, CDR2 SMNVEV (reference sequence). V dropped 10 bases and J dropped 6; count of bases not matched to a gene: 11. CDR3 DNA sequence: TGTGCCACCAGGGAATCAGGACAGGGTAATTCACCCCTCCACTTT. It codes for CATRESGQGNSPLHF.

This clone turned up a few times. The CDR3 here is CASSLGVWLLEETQYF. The CDR3 nucleotides are TGTGCCAGCAGCTTAGGCGTGTGGTTGCTTGAGGAGACCCAGTACTTC. The V and J genes are TRBV7-6 and TRBJ2-5, with D uncertain. The CDR3 totals 16 residues. V was pared by 1 base and J by 5 bases, with 17 bases between. In germline, CDR1 is SGHVS, CDR2 FNYEAQ.

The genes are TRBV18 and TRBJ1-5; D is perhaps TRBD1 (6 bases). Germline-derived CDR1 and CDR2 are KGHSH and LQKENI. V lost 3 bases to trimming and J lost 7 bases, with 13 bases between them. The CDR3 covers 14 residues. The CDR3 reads CASSPAGVGQPQHF. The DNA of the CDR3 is TGTGCCAGCTCACCGGCAGGGGTCGGGCAGCCCCAGCATTTT.

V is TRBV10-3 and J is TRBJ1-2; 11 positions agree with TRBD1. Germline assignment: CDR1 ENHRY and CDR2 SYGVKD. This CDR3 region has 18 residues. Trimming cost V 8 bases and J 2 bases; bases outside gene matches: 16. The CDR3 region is CAIANAGQGVLVNYGYTF. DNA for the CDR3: TGTGCCATCGCCAACGCGGGACAGGGGGTTTTAGTAAACTATGGCTACACCTTC.

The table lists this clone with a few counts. The CDR3 bases are TGTGCCAGTAGTCGGAGGGATATTGGCAATCAGCCCCAGCATTTT. Its translation is CASSRRDIGNQPQHF. The rearrangement links TRBV19 to TRBJ1-5; D gene uncertain. The V gene lost 5 bases and the J gene lost 2 bases, with 13 bases spanning the gap. The length of the CDR3 is 15 residues. Germline CDR1 LNHDA, CDR2 SQIVND (reference sequence).

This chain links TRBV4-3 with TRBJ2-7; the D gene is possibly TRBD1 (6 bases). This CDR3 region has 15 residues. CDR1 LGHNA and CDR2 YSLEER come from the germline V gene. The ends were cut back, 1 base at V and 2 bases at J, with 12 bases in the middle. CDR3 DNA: TGCGCCAGCAGCCAAGGCCCACAGGGTCCCTACGAGCAGTACTTC. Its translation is CASSQGPQGPYEQYF.

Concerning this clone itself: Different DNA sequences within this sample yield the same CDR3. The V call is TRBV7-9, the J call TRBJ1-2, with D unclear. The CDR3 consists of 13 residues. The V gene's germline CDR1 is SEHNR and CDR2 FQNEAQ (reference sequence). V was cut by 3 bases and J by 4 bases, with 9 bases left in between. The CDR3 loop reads CASSFEGGYGYTF. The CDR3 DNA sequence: TGTGCCAGCAGCTTCGAGGGCGGCTATGGCTACACCTTC.